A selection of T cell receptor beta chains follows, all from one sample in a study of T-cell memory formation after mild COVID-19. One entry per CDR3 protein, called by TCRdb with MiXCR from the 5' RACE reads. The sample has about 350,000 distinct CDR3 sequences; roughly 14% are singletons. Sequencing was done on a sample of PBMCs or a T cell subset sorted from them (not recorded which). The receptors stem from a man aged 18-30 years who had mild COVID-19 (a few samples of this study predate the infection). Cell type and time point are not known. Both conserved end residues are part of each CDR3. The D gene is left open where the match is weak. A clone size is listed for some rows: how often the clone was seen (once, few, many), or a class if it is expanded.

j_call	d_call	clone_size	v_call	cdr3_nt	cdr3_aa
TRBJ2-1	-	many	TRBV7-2	TGTGCCAGCAGCCCCCCTGGGGGGACGAGCTCCTACAATGAGCAGTTCTTC	CASSPPGGTSSYNEQFF
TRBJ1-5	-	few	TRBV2	TGTGCCAGCAGTGGGCTCAATAGCAATCAGCCCCAGCATTTT	CASSGLNSNQPQHF
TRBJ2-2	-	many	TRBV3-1	TGTGCCAGCAGCCCGGGACGTGGGGAGCTGTTTTTT	CASSPGRGELFF
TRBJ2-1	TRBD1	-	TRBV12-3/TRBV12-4	TGTGCCAGCAGTTTCCAATCGACAGGGCCCTACAATGAGCAGTTCTTC	CASSFQSTGPYNEQFF
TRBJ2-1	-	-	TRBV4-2	TGTGCCAGCAGCCAATCCGAGATCAATGAGCAGTTCTTC	CASSQSEINEQFF
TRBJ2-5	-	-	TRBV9	TGTGCCAGCAGCCCCCCGGCTGGAGAGACCCAGTACTTC	CASSPPAGETQYF
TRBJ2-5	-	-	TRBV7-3	TGTGCCAGCAGTCCTCCGCTCGGGAGAGAGACCCAGTACTTC	CASSPPLGRETQYF
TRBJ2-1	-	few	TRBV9	TGTGCCAGCAGCCCCTTCTTGGCGGACTACAATGAGCAGTTCTTC	CASSPFLADYNEQFF
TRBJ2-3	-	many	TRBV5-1	TGCGCCAGCAGCTTAGGGACCCCGGGAGATACGCAGTATTTT	CASSLGTPGDTQYF
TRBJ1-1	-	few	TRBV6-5	TGTGCCAGCAGTACCTTGATCCGGGGAAAGGGGACTGAAGCTTTCTTT	CASSTLIRGKGTEAFF
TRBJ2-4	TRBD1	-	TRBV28	TGTGCAAGCAGCCCTGGGACAGGGCTCCTGGGATGGGCCAAAAACATTCAGTACTTC	CASSPGTGLLGWAKNIQYF
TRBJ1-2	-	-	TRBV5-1	TGCGCCAGCAGCGAGGGTCGAGGGACTGGCTACACCTTC	CASSEGRGTGYTF
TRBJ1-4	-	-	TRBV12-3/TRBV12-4	TGTGCCAGCAGTTTAGGGGGATCCGGGTTGTATGAAAAACTGTTTTTT	CASSLGGSGLYEKLFF
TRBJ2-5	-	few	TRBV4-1	TGCGCCAGCAGCCACGAACGAGACAGAAGGGAAGAGACCCAGTACTTC	CASSHERDRREETQYF
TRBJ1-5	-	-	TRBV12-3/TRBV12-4	TGTGCCAGCAGTCACAGGGATAGCAATCAGCCCCAGCATTTT	CASSHRDSNQPQHF
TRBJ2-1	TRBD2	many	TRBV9	TGTGCCAGCACATCGACTAGCGGGGAATCAAGAGAGCAGTTCTTC	CASTSTSGESREQFF
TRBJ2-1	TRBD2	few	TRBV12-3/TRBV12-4	TGTGCCAGCAGTGGACTAGCGGGGGGGAATTACAATGAGCAGTTCTTC	CASSGLAGGNYNEQFF
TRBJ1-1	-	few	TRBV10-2	TGCGCCAGCAGGTGGACAGTGAACACTGAAGCTTTCTTT	CASRWTVNTEAFF
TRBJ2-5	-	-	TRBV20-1	TGCAGTGAGGGGGGGGCAGAGACCCAGTACTTC	CSEGGAETQYF
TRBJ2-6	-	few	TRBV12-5	TGTGCTAGTGGTTTGGGTACAGCTGGGGCCAACGTCCTGACTTTC	CASGLGTAGANVLTF
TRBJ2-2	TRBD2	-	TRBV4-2	TGTGCCAGCAGCCCCCTAGCGGGGGGTTTTAACACCGGGGAGCTGTTTTTT	CASSPLAGGFNTGELFF
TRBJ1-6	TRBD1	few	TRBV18	TGTGCCAGCTCACCCGGTGGGGACAGGGGAGGTTCACCCCTCCACTTT	CASSPGGDRGGSPLHF
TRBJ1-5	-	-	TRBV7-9	TGTGCCAGCAGCTTTGCGGGGAATCAGCCCCAGCATTTT	CASSFAGNQPQHF
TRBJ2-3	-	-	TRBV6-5	TGTGCCAGCAGGATATACGGATCTAGCACAGATACGCAGTATTTT	CASRIYGSSTDTQYF
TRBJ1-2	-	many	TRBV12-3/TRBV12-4	TGTGCCAGCAGTTGGGGGGACAACCATGGCTACACCTTC	CASSWGDNHGYTF
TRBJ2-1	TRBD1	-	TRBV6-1	TGTGCCAGCAGCGCCGGGACAGGGGTCTACAATGAGCAGTTCTTC	CASSAGTGVYNEQFF
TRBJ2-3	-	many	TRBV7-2	TGTGCCAGCAGCTTAGCTCTCGTGGGCGGGGGCACAGATACGCAGTATTTT	CASSLALVGGGTDTQYF
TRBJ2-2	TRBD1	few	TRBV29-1	TGCAGCGTTGTTTATCGGGACAGTAACACCGGGGAGCTGTTTTTT	CSVVYRDSNTGELFF
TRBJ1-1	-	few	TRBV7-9	TGTGCCAGCAGCTCCCGTGCGACGATGAACACTGAAGCTTTCTTT	CASSSRATMNTEAFF
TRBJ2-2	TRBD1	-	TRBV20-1	TGCAGTGCTAGAGGATGGGGACAGGGAGTAACCGGGGAGCTGTTTTTT	CSARGWGQGVTGELFF
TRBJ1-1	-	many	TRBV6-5	TGTGCCAGCAGCAAAGACAGGACTGAAGCTTTCTTT	CASSKDRTEAFF
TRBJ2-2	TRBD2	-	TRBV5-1	TGCGCCAGCAGAACCCTAGCGGGGACGAACACCGGGGAGCTGTTTTTT	CASRTLAGTNTGELFF